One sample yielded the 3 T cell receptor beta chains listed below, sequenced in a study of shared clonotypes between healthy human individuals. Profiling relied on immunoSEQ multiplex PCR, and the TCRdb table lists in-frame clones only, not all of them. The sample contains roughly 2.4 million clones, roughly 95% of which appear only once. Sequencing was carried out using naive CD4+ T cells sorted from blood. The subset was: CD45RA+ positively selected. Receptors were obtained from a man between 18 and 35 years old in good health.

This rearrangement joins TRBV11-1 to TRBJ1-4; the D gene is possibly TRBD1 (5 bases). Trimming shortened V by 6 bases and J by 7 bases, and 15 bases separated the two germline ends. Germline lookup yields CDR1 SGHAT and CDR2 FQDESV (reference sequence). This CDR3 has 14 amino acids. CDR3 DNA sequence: TGTGCCAGCAGTCGACCGGGACTAGGTGAAAAACTGTTTTTT. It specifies CASSRPGLGEKLFF.

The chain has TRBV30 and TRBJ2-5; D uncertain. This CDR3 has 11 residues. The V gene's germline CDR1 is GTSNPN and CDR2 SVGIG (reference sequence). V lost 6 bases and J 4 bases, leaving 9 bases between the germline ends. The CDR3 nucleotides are TGTGCCTGTGACAATAGAGAGACCCAGTACTTC. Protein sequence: CACDNRETQYF.

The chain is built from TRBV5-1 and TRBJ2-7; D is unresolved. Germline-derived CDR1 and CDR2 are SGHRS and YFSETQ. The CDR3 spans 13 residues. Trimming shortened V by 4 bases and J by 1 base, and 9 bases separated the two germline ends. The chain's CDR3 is CASSTDGSYEQYF. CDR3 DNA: TGCGCCAGCAGCACCGACGGGTCCTACGAGCAGTACTTC.